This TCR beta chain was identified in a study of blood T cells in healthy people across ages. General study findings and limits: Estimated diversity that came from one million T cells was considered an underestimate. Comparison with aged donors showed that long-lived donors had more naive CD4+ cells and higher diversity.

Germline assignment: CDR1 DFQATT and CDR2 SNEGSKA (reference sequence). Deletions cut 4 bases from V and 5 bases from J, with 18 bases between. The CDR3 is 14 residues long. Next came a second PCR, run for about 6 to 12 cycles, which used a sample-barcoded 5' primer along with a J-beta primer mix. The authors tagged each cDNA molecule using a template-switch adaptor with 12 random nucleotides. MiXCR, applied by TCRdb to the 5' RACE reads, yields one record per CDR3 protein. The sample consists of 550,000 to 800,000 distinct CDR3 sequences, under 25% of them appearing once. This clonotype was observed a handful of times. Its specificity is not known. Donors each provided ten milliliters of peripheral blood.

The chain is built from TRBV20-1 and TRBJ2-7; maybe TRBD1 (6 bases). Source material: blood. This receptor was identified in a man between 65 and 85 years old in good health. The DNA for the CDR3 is TGCAGTGCTATTTCACAGGGTGTTAGGCACGAGCAGTACTTC. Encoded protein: CSAISQGVRHEQYF.